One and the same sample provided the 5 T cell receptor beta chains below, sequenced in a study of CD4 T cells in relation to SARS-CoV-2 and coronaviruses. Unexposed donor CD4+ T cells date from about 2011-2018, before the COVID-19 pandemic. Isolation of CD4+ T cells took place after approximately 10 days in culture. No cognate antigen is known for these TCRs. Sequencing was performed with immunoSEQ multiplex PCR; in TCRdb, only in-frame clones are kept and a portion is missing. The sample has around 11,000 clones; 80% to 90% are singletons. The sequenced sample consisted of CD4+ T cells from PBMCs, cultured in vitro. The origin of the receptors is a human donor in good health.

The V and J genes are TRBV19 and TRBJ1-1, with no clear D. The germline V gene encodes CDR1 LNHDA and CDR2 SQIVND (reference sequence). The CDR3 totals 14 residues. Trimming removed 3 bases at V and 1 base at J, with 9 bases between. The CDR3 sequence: CASSILRGNTEAFF. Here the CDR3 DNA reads TGTGCCAGTAGTATTTTGAGAGGGAACACTGAAGCTTTCTTT.

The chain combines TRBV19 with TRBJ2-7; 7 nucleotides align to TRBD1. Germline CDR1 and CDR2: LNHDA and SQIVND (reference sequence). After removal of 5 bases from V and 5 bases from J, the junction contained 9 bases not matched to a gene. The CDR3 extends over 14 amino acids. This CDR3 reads CASSPTGLVNEQYF. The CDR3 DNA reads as TGTGCCAGTAGTCCGACAGGGTTGGTCAACGAGCAGTACTTC.

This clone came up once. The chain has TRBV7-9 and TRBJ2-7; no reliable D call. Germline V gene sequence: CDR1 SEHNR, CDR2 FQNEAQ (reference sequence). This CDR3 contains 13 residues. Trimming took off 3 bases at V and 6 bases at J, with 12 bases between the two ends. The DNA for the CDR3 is TGTGCCAGCAGCTTCGACGGGCTCGGCGAGCAGTACTTC. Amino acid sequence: CASSFDGLGEQYF.

CDR3 DNA: TGTGCCAGTAAACAGGGGGCTTCCACTGAAGCTTTCTTT. Amino acids: CASKQGASTEAFF. This chain links TRBV19 with TRBJ1-1; TRBD1 agrees at 9 bases. This CDR3 spans 13 amino acids. Germline lookup yields CDR1 LNHDA and CDR2 SQIVND (reference sequence). The trim removed 7 bases at V and 4 bases at J, leaving 4 bases unmatched.

The CDR3 DNA reads TGCGCCAGCAGTCGGGACAGGGAAGCGAACGGGGAGCTGTTTTTT. It translates to CASSRDREANGELFF. This chain links TRBV5-1 with TRBJ2-2; 9 bases are shared with TRBD1. V trimming: 5 bases; J trimming: 7 bases; junction bases outside the gene matches: 9. Germline CDR1 reads SGHRS; CDR2 reads YFSETQ. The CDR3 is 15 residues long.